The present entry profiles one T cell receptor beta chain with its context. Its antigen remains unidentified. This sample was taken from a study of T cell clonotyping in hematopoietic cell transplantation. Generated by immunoSEQ multiplex PCR, the TCRdb table keeps only in-frame clones and is missing some. The sample yields about 43,000 clones, 95% seen once. Study outcomes and limitations: At the given depth, recipient repertoires were over 95% de novo clonotypes.

The sequenced sample was peripheral blood mononuclear cells. The TCR comes from a man aged 25 to 40 in good health. Some clones in this sample may be carry-over from other donors' samples.

The CDR3: CASSLNRGDTQYF. DNA for the CDR3: TGTGCCAGCAGCCTCAATAGAGGAGATACGCAGTATTTT. This sequence joins TRBV7-2 and TRBJ2-3; no reliable D call. The V and J ends lost 5 bases and 5 bases respectively, with 11 bases between them. The CDR3 runs 13 residues. CDR1 is SGHTA, CDR2 FQGNSA, per germline.